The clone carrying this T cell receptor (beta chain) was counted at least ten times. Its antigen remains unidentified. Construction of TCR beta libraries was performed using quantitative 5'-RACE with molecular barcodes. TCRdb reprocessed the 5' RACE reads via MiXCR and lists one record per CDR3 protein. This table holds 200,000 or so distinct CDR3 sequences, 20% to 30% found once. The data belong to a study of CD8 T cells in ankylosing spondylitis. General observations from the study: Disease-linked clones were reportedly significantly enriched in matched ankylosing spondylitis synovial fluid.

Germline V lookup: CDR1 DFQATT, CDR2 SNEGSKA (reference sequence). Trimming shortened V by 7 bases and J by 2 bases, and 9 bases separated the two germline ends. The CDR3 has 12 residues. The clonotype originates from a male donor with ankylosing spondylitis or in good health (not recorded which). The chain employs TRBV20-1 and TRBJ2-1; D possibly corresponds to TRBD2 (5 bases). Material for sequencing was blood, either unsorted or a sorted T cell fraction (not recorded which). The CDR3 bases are TGCAGTGGGGAGTCGACCTACAATGAGCAGTTCTTC. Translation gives CSGESTYNEQFF.